This entry lists 24 T cell receptor beta chains sequenced from one sample in a study of blood T cell repertoires in COVID-19 (TCRdb year 2020). The library was prepared using the immunoSEQ multiplex PCR assay. TCRdb stores this immuneACCESS table with in-frame sequences only. Part of the clones is absent; in the studies checked, under half of the shortfall reflects unresolved V genes, and no reason is known for the rest. Counted in this sample were more than 100,000 clones; more than 85% of them appeared once. Of the sample, 18% falls within the top ten clones. What was sequenced was peripheral blood. The receptor source for this set is a man aged 50-59 years with active or convalescent COVID-19.

CDR3 in amino acids: CASLKGTGSYEQYF. DNA of the CDR3: TGTGCCTCGCTAAAGGGGACAGGCTCCTACGAGCAGTACTTC. The V gene is TRBV27, the J gene TRBJ2-7; 8 bases agree with TRBD1. Losses at the gene ends were 11 bases for V and 0 bases for J; bases not matched to a gene: 9. The length of the CDR3 is 14 residues. From germline, CDR1 is MNHEY and CDR2 SMNVEV (reference sequence).

This rearrangement joins TRBV27 to TRBJ2-1, with D tentatively TRBD1 (7 bases). The germline V gene encodes CDR1 MNHEY and CDR2 SMNVEV (reference sequence). The CDR3 is made up of 15 amino acids. Trimming took off 2 bases at V and 5 bases at J, with 13 bases between the two ends. The CDR3 DNA reads as TGTGCCAGCAGTTTACGCGGGACAGATAACAATGAGCAGTTCTTC. Its translation is CASSLRGTDNNEQFF.

The chain carries TRBV29-1 and TRBJ2-2; perhaps TRBD1 as D (5 bases). Germline V lookup: CDR1 SQVTM, CDR2 ANQGSEA. The ends were cut back, 2 bases at V and 4 bases at J, with 8 bases in the middle. This CDR3 spans 13 amino acids. The CDR3 DNA reads TGCAGCGTTGAAAGGGGCGGCACCGGGGAGCTGTTTTTT. It yields the protein CSVERGGTGELFF.

This clone was detected once. CDR3 region: CASSLRTGTGNEQFF. CDR3 DNA: TGTGCCAGCAGCTTGCGGACAGGGACGGGCAATGAGCAGTTCTTC. The rearrangement links TRBV5-6 to TRBJ2-1; TRBD1 agrees at 8 bases. Germline V gene lookup returns CDR1 SGHDT and CDR2 YYEEEE. V lost 1 base, J lost 6 bases, and 6 bases stayed unmatched. The CDR3 has 15 amino acids.

This clone showed up just once. The gene calls are TRBV11-2 and TRBJ2-7; D is perhaps TRBD1 (6 bases). CDR1 is SGHAT and CDR2 is FQNNGV in the germline V gene. The ends were cut back, 5 bases at V and 7 bases at J, with 15 bases in the middle. CDR3 length: 13 residues. The CDR3 protein is CASSENRDGEQYF. The CDR3 DNA reads TGTGCCAGCAGCGAAAACAGGGATGGAGAGCAGTACTTC. Using reference TRBV11-2 and TRBJ2-7 for the parts outside the CDR3, the full variable domain is EAGVAQSPRYKIIEKRQSVAFWCNPISGHATLYWYQQILGQGPKLLIQFQNNGVVDDSQLPKDRFSAERLKGVDSTLKIQPAKLEDSAVYLCASSENRDGEQYFGPGTRLTVT.

The gene calls are TRBV24-1 and TRBJ2-3, with D perhaps TRBD1 (6 bases). The CDR3 sequence is 16 residues long. Germline CDR1 is KGHDR and CDR2 is SFDVKD. Trimming shortened V by 6 bases and J by 5 bases, and 20 bases separated the two germline ends. The CDR3 sequence is CATSNWEQGDRDTQYF. The CDR3 bases are TGTGCCACCAGTAATTGGGAACAGGGTGATCGAGATACGCAGTATTTT.

CDR3 DNA sequence: TGTGCCAGTAGTGACAGGGGGCTTGGTCAGCCCCAGCATTTT. This gives the protein CASSDRGLGQPQHF. This sequence joins TRBV19 and TRBJ1-5, with TRBD1 matching over 10 bases. V was clipped by 5 bases and J by 6 bases; unmatched bases: 4. Looked up from germline, CDR1 is LNHDA and CDR2 is SQIVND (reference sequence). This CDR3 contains 14 residues.

CDR3 in amino acids: CASSLGQGRYGFYTF. CDR3 nucleotide sequence: TGCGCCAGCAGCTTAGGACAGGGGCGATACGGATTCTACACCTTC. This sequence joins TRBV5-1 and TRBJ1-2; 9 bases match TRBD1. The CDR3 totals 15 residues. Unmatched junction bases numbered 12, after V lost 2 bases and J lost 10 bases. CDR1 is SGHRS, CDR2 YFSETQ, per germline.

This sequence joins TRBV10-1 and TRBJ2-3; TRBD2 is a possible D gene (5 bases). This CDR3 has 15 amino acids. Germline values: CDR1 WNHNN, CDR2 SYGVQD (reference sequence). Trimming pared 0 bases from V and 3 bases from J, leaving 10 bases between. In DNA form, the CDR3 reads TGCGCCAGCAGTGAGTCCTCTCTAGCTACAGATACGCAGTATTTT. Amino acids: CASSESSLATDTQYF.

The chain combines TRBV19 with TRBJ1-6; 12 bases match TRBD1. The CDR3 loop spans 19 amino acids. Germline CDR1 LNHDA, CDR2 SQIVND (reference sequence). Trimming took 4 bases from V and 6 from J; bases not matched to a gene: 13. Written as DNA, the CDR3 is TGTGCCAGTAGTACCTCGGGACAGGGGGCCTCGATCCGTAATTCACCCCTCCACTTT. As protein: CASSTSGQGASIRNSPLHF.

This clone occurred once. V gene TRBV24-1 combines with J gene TRBJ1-1, with a possible D match to TRBD1 (6 bases). V was pared by 4 bases and J by 12 bases, with 14 bases between. Germline assignment: CDR1 KGHDR and CDR2 SFDVKD. This CDR3 region has 12 residues. Here the CDR3 DNA reads TGTGCCACCAGTGACTTCCGGGACAATTCTTTCTTT. Translation gives CATSDFRDNSFF.

The J gene is TRBJ2-2, the V gene TRBV7-9, with 9 bases lining up with TRBD2. V lost 2 bases to trimming and J lost 6 bases; unmatched junction nucleotides: 13. Germline CDR1 reads SEHNR; CDR2 reads FQNEAQ (reference sequence). This CDR3 has 18 residues. In DNA, the CDR3 is TGTGCCAGCAGCTTACAAACAACCGGGACTAGCAATTCCGGGGAGCTGTTTTTT. Translation: CASSLQTTGTSNSGELFF.

The V call is TRBV30, the J call TRBJ2-2; D is possibly TRBD2 (6 bases). This CDR3 has 13 residues. Looked up from germline, CDR1 is GTSNPN and CDR2 is SVGIG (reference sequence). Trimming pared 1 base from V and 7 bases from J, leaving 10 bases between. In DNA, the CDR3 is TGTGCCTGGAGTGCCCACGGGGGCGGGGAGCTGTTTTTT. Translated: CAWSAHGGGELFF.

This clone was recorded a few times. The rearrangement uses TRBV6-2 or TRBV6-3 and TRBJ1-5, with TRBD1 as a possible D gene (5 bases). Trimming left V 0 bases short and J 6 bases short, with 12 bases between. Germline CDR1 reads MNHEY; CDR2 reads SVGEGT. The CDR3 extends over 15 amino acids. CDR3 sequence: CASSYSRGGIQPQHF. The DNA of the CDR3 is TGTGCCAGCAGTTACTCGAGGGGAGGCATTCAGCCCCAGCATTTT.

J is TRBJ1-2 and V is TRBV6-5; 10 bases are a match to TRBD1. Germline CDR1 is MNHEY and CDR2 is SVGAGI. V was pared by 6 bases and J by 4 bases, with 2 bases of the junction left unmatched. CDR3 length equals 13 residues. In DNA, the CDR3 is TGTGCCAGCAGGGGACAGGGGCTCTATGGCTACACCTTC. Protein product: CASRGQGLYGYTF.

The chain links TRBV5-1 to TRBJ1-4; D possibly corresponds to TRBD1 (5 bases). The CDR3 has 15 amino acids. Trimming removed 1 base from V and 2 bases from J, with 9 bases in between. Germline assignment: CDR1 SGHRS and CDR2 YFSETQ. DNA for the CDR3: TGCGCCAGCAGCTTGAAGGCAGGGACTAATGAAAAACTGTTTTTT. Translating it yields CASSLKAGTNEKLFF.

The chain joins TRBV11-2 to TRBJ1-1; 8 bases fit TRBD1. The CDR3 totals 17 residues. Looked up from germline, CDR1 is SGHAT and CDR2 is FQNNGV. With 0 bases clipped from V and 3 bases from J, the junction kept 9 bases outside the gene matches. The CDR3 reads CASSLEGQGSVYTEAFF. The CDR3 DNA reads as TGTGCCAGCAGCTTAGAAGGACAGGGCTCCGTGTACACTGAAGCTTTCTTT.

This chain connects TRBV19 to TRBJ1-2; 9 bases match TRBD1. This CDR3 comprises 15 residues. J lost 4 bases, V lost 2 bases, and 5 bases had no gene match. Germline CDR1 LNHDA, CDR2 SQIVND (reference sequence). CDR3 DNA sequence: TGTGCCAGTAGTATATCGACAGGGGGGGGCTATGGCTACACCTTC. Amino acids: CASSISTGGGYGYTF. Complete variable domain (other parts from reference TRBV19 and TRBJ1-2): DGGITQSPKYLFRKEGQNVTLSCEQNLNHDAMYWYRQDPGQGLRLIYYSQIVNDFQKGDIAEGYSVSREKKESFPLTVTSAQKNPTAFYLCASSISTGGGYGYTFGSGTRLTVV.

There are a few counts of this clone. V is TRBV5-5 and J is TRBJ2-7; 11 nucleotides agree with TRBD1. CDR3 length: 16 amino acids. Germline V gene lookup returns CDR1 SGHKS and CDR2 YYEKEE (reference sequence). Losses at the gene ends were 5 bases for V and 0 bases for J; bases not matched to a gene: 7. Here the CDR3 DNA reads TGTGCCAGCAGACCTACCGGGACAGGGGGCTCCTACGAGCAGTACTTC. It translates to CASRPTGTGGSYEQYF. Together with reference TRBV5-5 and TRBJ2-7, the CDR3 gives the full variable domain: DAGVTQSPTHLIKTRGQQVTLRCSPISGHKSVSWYQQVLGQGPQFIFQYYEKEERGRGNFPDRFSARQFPNYSSELNVNALLLGDSALYLCASRPTGTGGSYEQYFGPGTRLTVT.

CDR3 amino acids: CASSMRRGTEAFF. The CDR3 DNA sequence: TGTGCCAGTAGTATGCGGAGGGGCACTGAAGCTTTCTTT. The chain uses TRBV19 and TRBJ1-1; perhaps TRBD1 as D (5 bases). The CDR3 consists of 13 residues. Germline-derived CDR1 and CDR2 are LNHDA and SQIVND (reference sequence). V was cut by 3 bases and J by 4 bases, with 9 bases left in between. Based on the CDR3 plus reference TRBV19 and TRBJ1-1, the full variable domain is DGGITQSPKYLFRKEGQNVTLSCEQNLNHDAMYWYRQDPGQGLRLIYYSQIVNDFQKGDIAEGYSVSREKKESFPLTVTSAQKNPTAFYLCASSMRRGTEAFFGQGTRLTVV.

This sequence joins TRBV2 and TRBJ2-1, with a weak D call TRBD1 (6 bases). CDR3 length: 16 amino acids. Germline loops: CDR1 SNHLY, CDR2 FYNNEI. With 10 bases removed from V and 6 bases from J, the gap between germline ends came to 25 bases. CDR3 sequence: CAISLPRGLFSNEQFF. CDR3 bases: TGTGCCATCTCCCTCCCCAGGGGCTTATTTTCCAATGAGCAGTTCTTC.

This chain uses TRBV24-1 with TRBJ1-2; D call uncertain. In germline, CDR1 is KGHDR, CDR2 SFDVKD. The CDR3 consists of 13 residues. V was shortened by 5 bases and J by 8 bases, with 14 bases between the two germline ends. The CDR3 loop is CATSAELLGGYTF. The CDR3 region has the DNA TGTGCCACCAGTGCTGAGTTACTCGGGGGCTACACCTTC.

This chain uses TRBV5-1 with TRBJ2-7, with 9 bases that match TRBD2. CDR1 and CDR2 (germline): SGHRS, YFSETQ. Losses at the gene ends were 0 bases for V and 1 base for J; bases not matched to a gene: 5. CDR3 size: 16 residues. CDR3 coding DNA: TGCGCCAGCAGCTTGGTGTTAGCGGGAGCGTCCTACGAGCAGTACTTC. Protein sequence: CASSLVLAGASYEQYF.

The chain employs TRBV30 and TRBJ1-3, with unresolved D. The CDR3 totals 13 residues. Per germline, CDR1 GTSNPN and CDR2 SVGIG (reference sequence). V was shortened by 0 bases and J by 4 bases, with 7 bases between the two germline ends. The CDR3 DNA reads as TGTGCCTGGAGTGTAGCCAGGGGAAACACCATATATTTT. Encoded protein: CAWSVARGNTIYF.